Listed below are T cell receptor beta chains from one sample, sequenced in a study of PD-L1 blockade in urothelial cancer. Profiling relied on immunoSEQ multiplex PCR, and the TCRdb table lists in-frame clones only, not all of them. The sample holds tens of thousands of clones, approximately 80% seen once. The material was PBMCs, obtained around atezolizumab (anti-PD-L1) treatment. The receptors here all came from a man aged 65-85 years with urothelial cancer. CDR3s include the opening cysteine and the closing phenylalanine or tryptophan. D genes are given only for firm matches. Not every row has a clone size; where given, it reads once, few, many or a size class.

J | size | D | V | DNA | CDR3
TRBJ1-1 | NA | TRBD1 | TRBV6-6 | TGTGCCAGCACCATAACAGGGGGCACTGAAGCTTTCTTT | CASTITGGTEAFF
TRBJ2-1 | NA | TRBD2 | TRBV2 | TGTGCCAGCACCGGGGGGTCCTTATACAATGAGCAGTTCTTC | CASTGGSLYNEQFF
TRBJ2-3 | NA | TRBD2 | TRBV11-2 | TGTGCCAGCAGCACCCCGACTAGCGGGAGCCGTGGGCTCATAGATACGCAGTATTTT | CASSTPTSGSRGLIDTQYF
TRBJ1-2 | many | TRBD1 | TRBV30 | TGTGCCTGGAGTCACAGGGGGCCCCTTGGCTACACCTTC | CAWSHRGPLGYTF
TRBJ1-5 | NA | TRBD1 | TRBV6-5 | TGTGCCAGCAGTCAGGACAGGGTCAATCAGCCCCAGCATTTT | CASSQDRVNQPQHF
TRBJ2-3 | few | TRBD2 | TRBV5-1 | TGCGCCAGCAGCTTGAGCGGGGACTCCACAGATACGCAGTATTTT | CASSLSGDSTDTQYF
TRBJ1-2 | NA | NA | TRBV6-1 | TGTGCCAGCAGTGAGGGCAGCTATGGCTACACCTTC | CASSEGSYGYTF
TRBJ2-7 | once | TRBD1 | TRBV19 | TGTGCCAGTAACCCCGGGACAGCTCTAACCTACGAGCAGTACTTC | CASNPGTALTYEQYF
TRBJ2-7 | few | TRBD1 | TRBV5-1 | TGCGCCAGCAGCGTAGCCCCGGGACAGGGGGCATACGAGCAGTACTTC | CASSVAPGQGAYEQYF
TRBJ2-1 | NA | TRBD2 | TRBV7-8 | TGTGCCAGCAGCGCCGGGAGGGGGTTCCGAGGTGGGCAGTTCTTC | CASSAGRGFRGGQFF
TRBJ1-3 | NA | NA | TRBV5-1 | TGCGCCAGCAGCTTACAGGGATCTGGAAACACCATATATTTT | CASSLQGSGNTIYF
TRBJ1-2 | NA | TRBD1 | TRBV4-2 | TGTGCCAGCAGCCACGGGACAGAGAACTATGGCTACACCTTC | CASSHGTENYGYTF
TRBJ2-3 | NA | TRBD1 | TRBV6-6 | TGTGCCAGCGCTCCTGGGACAGGGGGCGAAGATACGCAGTATTTT | CASAPGTGGEDTQYF
TRBJ2-7 | NA | TRBD2 | TRBV28 | TGTGCCAGCAGCCCCGGGACTACCTACGAGCAGTACTTC | CASSPGTTYEQYF
TRBJ1-2 | NA | TRBD1 | TRBV19 | TGTGCCCGCGACAGGGACAACTATGGCTACACCTTC | CARDRDNYGYTF
TRBJ2-5 | NA | NA | TRBV12-5 | TGTGCTAGTGGTTTGAGCTACCAAGAGACCCAGTACTTC | CASGLSYQETQYF
TRBJ1-1 | NA | NA | TRBV29-1 | TGCAGCGTCAACTTGGCGGAGTTGAACACTGAAGCTTTCTTT | CSVNLAELNTEAFF
TRBJ1-2 | NA | TRBD1 | TRBV6-6 | TGTGCCAGCAGTCAGGGGGACAGATTTGGCTACACCTTC | CASSQGDRFGYTF
TRBJ2-5 | NA | NA | TRBV11-2 | TGTGCCAGCAGCCGGGGGTCAGGGTACCAAGAGACCCAGTACTTC | CASSRGSGYQETQYF
TRBJ2-3 | NA | TRBD2 | TRBV6-6 | TGTGCCAGCTCCGTAGCGGGACTCACAGATACGCAGTATTTT | CASSVAGLTDTQYF
TRBJ1-1 | NA | NA | TRBV7-8 | TGTGCCAGCAGCTTACGCCGAACAGGTGATGTGACTGAAGCTTTCTTT | CASSLRRTGDVTEAFF
TRBJ1-2 | medium-sized | TRBD1 | TRBV27 | TGTGCCAGCAGCCCGGACAGGCGCTATGGCTACACCTTC | CASSPDRRYGYTF
TRBJ2-1 | NA | TRBD1 | TRBV25-1 | TGTGCCAGCTGCAAGGGGGCCAACAATGAGCAGTTCTTC | CASCKGANNEQFF
TRBJ2-1 | NA | NA | TRBV27 | TGTGCCAGCAGTCCCGGGACTTACTCCTACAATGAGCAGTTCTTC | CASSPGTYSYNEQFF
TRBJ2-7 | NA | TRBD1 | TRBV6-1 | TGTGCCAGCAGGGTCCCGGGGACAGCGTACGAGCAGTACTTC | CASRVPGTAYEQYF